This TCR beta chain was sequenced in a study of cytomegalovirus exposure and HLA in healthy donors. Across the whole study: The platform used for the 100 to 150 validation repertoires matched that of the 500 to 850 first-cohort repertoires, a later analysis reported.

A word on this clone: Its antigen is undetermined.

The germline V gene encodes CDR1 SGHRS and CDR2 YFSETQ. The CDR3 consists of 15 residues. V trimming: 3 bases; J trimming: 2 bases; junction bases outside the gene matches: 4. Clones were sequenced by immunoSEQ multiplex PCR, and TCRdb holds only the in-frame ones, with some missing. The sample has 250,000 to 350,000 clones, more than 75% seen once. Study-wide results and limits: Using the classifier, cytomegalovirus status was reportedly diagnosed with high specificity and sensitivity. TCR beta chains numbering some 150 were designated cytomegalovirus-associated. Most sequenced TCRs were rare (though some public TCRs occurred in many donors).

The receptor was derived from a woman in her late teens or twenties in good health and CMV-seronegative. This chain links TRBV5-1 with TRBJ2-1; 8 bases map to TRBD2. Sequencing was done on a sample of PBMCs. CDR3 residues: CASSSQAGAYNEQFF. CDR3 DNA sequence: TGCGCCAGCAGCTCCCAAGCGGGAGCCTACAATGAGCAGTTCTTC.